These 27 T cell receptor beta chains share one sample of origin, sequenced in a study of T cells in Graves' hyperthyroidism and ophthalmopathy. RNA transcripts provided the source from which TCR beta CDR3 regions were amplified. The primer set for the first-round RT-PCR of the TCR CDR3 was HTBI. TCRdb called the multiplex PCR reads again in MiXCR, with one record for every CDR3 protein. Here the sample spans approximately 600,000 distinct CDR3 sequences, roughly 14% being singletons. Input material: blood. The receptors come from a woman aged 40 to 55 with Graves' ophthalmopathy.

This chain uses TRBV12-3 or TRBV12-4 with TRBJ2-5; the D gene is possibly TRBD2 (5 bases). The CDR3 loop spans 16 amino acids. The V gene lost 6 bases and the J gene lost 2 bases, with 19 bases spanning the gap. CDR3 coding DNA: TGTGCCAGCAGGACCCTCTCCAGCGGAGGACAAGAGACCCAGTACTTC. Translation gives CASRTLSSGGQETQYF.

This clonotype was detected a few times. This chain joins TRBV3-1 and TRBJ2-7, with 7 positions matching TRBD1. V lost 5 bases, J lost 9 bases, and 13 bases stayed unmatched. The CDR3 is 14 residues long. Germline loops: CDR1 LGHDT, CDR2 YNNKEL (reference sequence). CDR3: CASSSGQTPSRQYF. CDR3 nucleotide sequence: TGTGCCAGCAGCTCGGGACAGACCCCATCCCGGCAGTACTTC.

This clonotype was seen ten or more times. The rearrangement links TRBV12-3 or TRBV12-4 to TRBJ2-7; 10 nucleotides align to TRBD1. This CDR3 region has 15 residues. Trimming removed 6 bases from V and 5 bases from J; junction bases left unmatched: 10. In DNA, the CDR3 is TGTGCCAGCAGAATGACAGGGGGCATTTTTGACGAGCAGTACTTC. Protein: CASRMTGGIFDEQYF.

This clonotype appeared a single time. This chain joins TRBV24-1 and TRBJ1-2, with D uncertain. Germline CDR1 is KGHDR and CDR2 is SFDVKD. The CDR3 runs to 11 residues. The V end lost 3 bases, the J end lost 8 bases, and 6 bases lay between the germline ends. CDR3 loop: CATSDVEGYTF. The DNA for the CDR3 is TGTGCCACCAGTGATGTGGAGGGCTACACCTTC.

This clonotype was seen ten or more times. This rearrangement joins TRBV6-4 to TRBJ1-5, with a possible D match to TRBD1 (5 bases). Germline V lookup: CDR1 MRHNA, CDR2 SNTAGT. The CDR3 runs to 16 residues. V was pared by 2 bases and J by 1 base, with 12 bases between. The CDR3 is CASSDRGGWSNQPQHF. For the CDR3, the DNA is TGTGCCAGCAGTGACAGGGGTGGCTGGAGCAATCAGCCCCAGCATTTT.

This clonotype was counted once. The V call is TRBV27, the J call TRBJ2-7; 7 bases match TRBD2. V shed 3 bases and J 6 bases; nucleotides not matched to a gene: 11. The V gene's germline CDR1 is MNHEY and CDR2 SMNVEV (reference sequence). This CDR3 is built from 15 residues. The DNA of the CDR3 is TGTGCCAGCAGTTTGTCGCTAGCGGAAAGTGGCGAGCAGTACTTC. The encoded protein is CASSLSLAESGEQYF.

This clonotype was counted at least ten times. The rearrangement uses TRBV29-1 and TRBJ1-2; TRBD1 matches 9 bases. Looked up from germline, CDR1 is SQVTM and CDR2 is ANQGSEA. This CDR3 comprises 14 residues. Trimming cost V 6 bases and J 10 bases; bases outside gene matches: 15. The CDR3 spells CSVFSGTGKPYYTF. The CDR3 DNA reads as TGCAGCGTGTTCTCCGGGACAGGGAAGCCCTACTACACCTTC. The variable domain in full, completed from reference TRBV29-1 and TRBJ1-2, reads SAVISQKPSRDICQRGTSLTIQCQVDSQVTMMFWYRQQPGQSLTLIATANQGSEATYESGFVIDKFPISRPNLTFSTLTVSNMSPEDSSIYLCSVFSGTGKPYYTFGSGTRLTVV.

This clonotype was seen many times. The chain employs TRBV30 and TRBJ1-1, with D unresolved. The CDR3 consists of 13 residues. Per the germline V gene, CDR1 is GTSNPN and CDR2 is SVGIG (reference sequence). Trimming stripped 3 bases from V and 4 bases from J, with 12 bases between. CDR3 sequence reads: CAWSRTWGTEAFF. Written as DNA, the CDR3 is TGTGCCTGGAGCCGGACTTGGGGCACTGAAGCTTTCTTT.

In its sample, this clonotype was seen a few times. The chain has TRBV5-1 and TRBJ2-3, with D possibly matching TRBD2 (6 bases). Per the germline V gene, CDR1 is SGHRS and CDR2 is YFSETQ. Trimming cost V 1 base and J 0 bases, with 12 bases left between them. This CDR3 has 16 amino acids. Here the CDR3 DNA reads TGCGCCAGCAGCTTGACGGCGGGGTCTAGCACAGATACGCAGTATTTT. Its protein product is CASSLTAGSSTDTQYF.

The chain employs TRBV2 and TRBJ2-7, with D perhaps being TRBD1 or TRBD2 (5 bases each). CDR3 length: 12 amino acids. Germline V gene lookup returns CDR1 SNHLY and CDR2 FYNNEI. The V end was cut by 7 bases, the J end by 5 bases, with 12 bases between. The CDR3 protein is CASTKGRHEQYF. CDR3 DNA sequence: TGTGCCAGCACCAAGGGACGCCACGAGCAGTACTTC. The variable domain in full, with the rest retrieved from reference TRBV2 and TRBJ2-7, is EPEVTQTPSHQVTQMGQEVILRCVPISNHLYFYWYRQILGQKVEFLVSFYNNEISEKSEIFDDQFSVERPDGSNFTLKIRSTKLEDSAMYFCASTKGRHEQYFGPGTRLTVT.

As for this clonotype: Germline and junction disagree at one end, which may indicate a read error. The rearrangement uses TRBV30 and TRBJ2-7; TRBD1 aligns across 9 bases. Germline V gives CDR1 GTSNPN, CDR2 SVGIG (reference sequence). This CDR3 contains 15 residues. The CDR3 bases are TGTGCCTGGAGTGTAGGGACAGGGCGCTCCTCCGAGCAGTACTTC. Translation gives CAWSVGTGRSSEQYF.

This clonotype came up many times. The chain joins TRBV19 to TRBJ1-2, with 8 bases that match TRBD1. The germline V gene has CDR1 LNHDA and CDR2 SQIVND (reference sequence). With 5 bases clipped from V and 8 bases from J, the junction kept 10 bases outside the gene matches. The CDR3 is 14 amino acids. The CDR3 DNA follows: TGTGCCAGTAGTTTAGGACAGGGACAAAGCGGCTACACCTTC. Residues: CASSLGQGQSGYTF.

V gene TRBV29-1 combines with J gene TRBJ1-2; D ambiguous. Between the trimmed V and J ends, which lost 5 bases and 5 bases, there was a span of 15 bases. The germline V gene has CDR1 SQVTM and CDR2 ANQGSEA. The CDR3 covers 13 residues. The CDR3 loop reads CSVSGEGLYGYTF. CDR3 DNA sequence: TGCAGCGTTTCCGGGGAAGGCCTTTATGGCTACACCTTC.

The V call is TRBV27, the J call TRBJ1-1; maybe TRBD1 (5 bases). The V gene lost 6 bases and the J gene lost 4 bases, with 15 bases spanning the gap. The CDR3 runs 14 residues. Germline V CDR1 and CDR2: MNHEY, SMNVEV (reference sequence). The CDR3 sequence: CASRQRGLVTEAFF. The CDR3 DNA is TGTGCCAGCAGACAGCGGGGCCTGGTCACTGAAGCTTTCTTT.

This clonotype showed up just a few times. The chain's CDR3 is CASSKDYNYEQYF. DNA of the CDR3: TGTGCCAGCAGCAAGGACTACAACTACGAGCAGTACTTC. The chain carries TRBV7-9 and TRBJ2-7; D might be TRBD2 (6 bases). V lost 5 bases and J 3 bases, leaving 11 bases between the germline ends. This CDR3 is 13 amino acids long. Germline-derived CDR1 and CDR2 are SEHNR and FQNEAQ (reference sequence).

The table lists this clonotype with many counts. The genes are TRBV6-5 and TRBJ2-2, with D perhaps being TRBD1 or TRBD2 (5 bases each). V was trimmed by 4 bases and J by 6 bases, leaving 12 bases between them. The CDR3 has 14 amino acids. Germline assignment: CDR1 MNHEY and CDR2 SVGAGI. In DNA, the CDR3 is TGTGCCAGCAGTTGGGACGGGACGGCCGGGGAGCTGTTTTTT. Protein product: CASSWDGTAGELFF.

This clonotype came up many times. The genes are TRBV5-1 and TRBJ2-2, with 9 nucleotides matching TRBD2. J gave up 5 bases and V 2 bases, and 4 bases lay outside the gene matches. This CDR3 is 15 amino acids long. Germline V lookup: CDR1 SGHRS, CDR2 YFSETQ. The CDR3 region is CASSLAGGETGELFF. In DNA form, the CDR3 reads TGCGCCAGCAGCTTAGCGGGAGGCGAAACCGGGGAGCTGTTTTTT.

This clonotype was seen ten or more times. V and J are TRBV6-1 and TRBJ2-2; D unclear. V was shortened by 6 bases and J by 6 bases, with 14 bases between the two germline ends. The CDR3 length is 14 residues. Germline lookup yields CDR1 MNHNS and CDR2 SASEGT. CDR3 sequence: CASSPHQGSGELFF. The CDR3 DNA is TGTGCCAGCAGCCCCCATCAAGGTTCCGGGGAGCTGTTTTTT.

Many counts were recorded for this clonotype. The chain employs TRBV6-2 or TRBV6-3 and TRBJ2-7, with D tentatively TRBD2 (5 bases). The germline V and J ends were trimmed by 7 bases and 9 bases, with 13 bases remaining between them. This CDR3 region has 11 residues. Germline CDR1 reads MNHEY; CDR2 reads SVGEGT. CDR3 DNA: TGTGCCAGCACTCGGGGAACAGCGCAGTACTTC. Translating it yields CASTRGTAQYF.

This clonotype was observed at least ten times. V and J are TRBV27 and TRBJ2-5; 10 positions match TRBD1. The ends lost 6 bases at V and 2 bases at J; junction bases unmatched: 6. The CDR3 extends over 15 amino acids. Germline assignment: CDR1 MNHEY and CDR2 SMNVEV (reference sequence). CDR3 amino acids: CASRSGQGGQETQYF. The CDR3 region has the DNA TGTGCCAGCAGAAGCGGACAGGGGGGACAAGAGACCCAGTACTTC.

The chain's CDR3 is CASSFTQGGVSYEQYF. The CDR3 DNA follows: TGCGCCAGCAGCTTTACACAGGGTGGAGTATCCTACGAGCAGTACTTC. The chain links TRBV5-1 to TRBJ2-7; D may be TRBD1 (6 bases). V dropped 2 bases and J dropped 1 base, with 16 bases sitting between them. This CDR3 has 16 amino acids. CDR1 is SGHRS, CDR2 YFSETQ, per germline.

This chain's CDR3 is CASSKNRGFGTEAFF. The CDR3, as DNA: TGTGCCAGCAGTAAGAATCGAGGGTTCGGCACTGAAGCTTTCTTT. V is TRBV2 and J is TRBJ1-1; D gene uncertain. Germline CDR1 reads SNHLY; CDR2 reads FYNNEI. Trimming pared 5 bases from V and 4 bases from J, leaving 17 bases between. The CDR3 is 15 residues long.

The chain joins TRBV27 to TRBJ2-1, with TRBD2 matching 11 bases. The J segment lost 8 bases and the V segment lost 6 bases, leaving 12 bases of the junction unmatched. Germline CDR1 MNHEY, CDR2 SMNVEV (reference sequence). The CDR3 spans 16 residues. The CDR3 coding sequence is TGTGCCAGCAGCCAAGATACGGGACTAGCGGTCTATGAGCAGTTCTTC. It specifies CASSQDTGLAVYEQFF.

This sequence joins TRBV6-1 and TRBJ2-1; 10 bases fit TRBD1. The V segment lost 1 base and the J segment 7 bases; nucleotides outside the gene matches: 4. Germline CDR1 and CDR2: MNHNS and SASEGT. The CDR3 is made up of 15 amino acids. The CDR3 region is CASSEGGTGANEQFF. The CDR3 DNA follows: TGTGCCAGCAGTGAAGGCGGGACAGGGGCAAATGAGCAGTTCTTC.

In DNA, the CDR3 is TGCAGCGTTGTTATCCTAGCGGGAAGTTACGAGCAGTACTTC. This codes for CSVVILAGSYEQYF. The chain joins TRBV29-1 to TRBJ2-7, with 9 bases lining up with TRBD2. Germline assignment: CDR1 SQVTM and CDR2 ANQGSEA. V dropped 4 bases and J dropped 4; count of bases not matched to a gene: 8. This CDR3 has 14 residues.

This clonotype was recorded many times. This chain connects TRBV20-1 to TRBJ2-7; 10 bases match TRBD1. Germline values: CDR1 DFQATT, CDR2 SNEGSKA (reference sequence). The CDR3 is made up of 16 amino acids. V shed 5 bases, J shed 1 base, and the junction held 11 bases outside the gene matches. CDR3 amino acids: CSALILGDRGSYEQYF. CDR3 sequence (DNA): TGCAGTGCTCTCATCCTCGGGGACAGGGGTTCCTACGAGCAGTACTTC.

In its sample, this clonotype was seen many times. The V gene is TRBV29-1, the J gene TRBJ1-1; unclear D gene. CDR3 length: 13 residues. Trimming took off 1 base at V and 2 bases at J, with 8 bases between the two ends. Germline V lookup: CDR1 SQVTM, CDR2 ANQGSEA. The CDR3 region is CSVEVFLNTEAFF. CDR3 bases: TGCAGCGTTGAAGTCTTTCTAAACACTGAAGCTTTCTTT.